These 13 T cell receptor beta chains originate from one sample sequenced in a study of T cell changes during pregnancy in multiple sclerosis. TCRdb's table, derived via immunoSEQ multiplex PCR, lists solely in-frame clones and lacks some. The data contain about 18,000 clones, around 87% of them seen just once; the ten biggest clones take up approximately 15%. The input for sequencing was CD8+ T cells from peripheral blood mononuclear cells, taken in the third trimester of pregnancy. These receptors were obtained from a female donor in good health, enrolled as a control in a pregnancy study.

This clone was recorded at least ten times. The chain uses TRBV6-4 and TRBJ1-5; D might be TRBD1 (5 bases). Germline values: CDR1 MRHNA, CDR2 SNTAGT. The CDR3 extends over 13 amino acids. Trimming pared 2 bases from V and 6 bases from J, leaving 8 bases between. The CDR3 DNA sequence: TGTGCCAGCAGTGACGGGGGGGTTCAGCCCCAGCATTTT. Protein product: CASSDGGVQPQHF.

The rearrangement uses TRBV2 and TRBJ1-1, with D perhaps TRBD1 (6 bases). The CDR3 is 15 amino acids. Looked up from germline, CDR1 is SNHLY and CDR2 is FYNNEI. V was pared by 4 bases and J by 4 bases, with 16 bases between. The CDR3 loop is CASSVGHATSTEAFF. CDR3 coding DNA: TGTGCCAGCAGTGTGGGACACGCGACCAGCACTGAAGCTTTCTTT.

The V call is TRBV6-5, the J call TRBJ2-7, with TRBD1 matching 10 bases. The CDR3 has 15 residues. Germline V gene sequence: CDR1 MNHEY, CDR2 SVGAGI. Unmatched junction bases numbered 8, after V lost 5 bases and J lost 4 bases. The CDR3 region has the DNA TGTGCCAGCAGTCCCGAGGGACAGGGGTCATACGAGCAGTACTTC. It translates to CASSPEGQGSYEQYF.

J is TRBJ1-2 and V is TRBV7-9; D remains ambiguous. CDR3 size: 12 residues. Looked up from germline, CDR1 is SEHNR and CDR2 is FQNEAQ (reference sequence). V gave up 2 bases and J gave up 7 bases, with 8 bases separating them. The CDR3 spells CASSLNAVGYTF. Here the CDR3 DNA reads TGTGCCAGCAGCTTAAACGCAGTTGGCTACACCTTC.

This chain uses TRBV2 with TRBJ2-1, with D possibly TRBD1 on 5 matching bases. This CDR3 region has 13 residues. Germline lookup yields CDR1 SNHLY and CDR2 FYNNEI. V was cut by 11 bases and J by 4 bases, with 15 bases left in between. The CDR3 sequence: CAGAPQVYNEQFF. In nucleotides, the CDR3 is TGTGCCGGAGCCCCACAGGTTTACAATGAGCAGTTCTTC.

The chain joins TRBV4-1 to TRBJ2-1; possible D gene TRBD2, 6 bases. V shed 0 bases and J shed 2 bases, with 11 bases lying between them. The V gene's germline CDR1 is MGHRA and CDR2 YSYEKL. The length of the CDR3 is 16 residues. CDR3: CASSQEEGRPYNEQFF. The CDR3 nucleotides read TGCGCCAGCAGCCAAGAAGAAGGGAGGCCCTACAATGAGCAGTTCTTC.

The J gene is TRBJ2-3, the V gene TRBV5-6; 10 bases match TRBD2. The CDR3 extends over 16 amino acids. Germline CDR1 SGHDT, CDR2 YYEEEE. Unmatched junction bases numbered 5, after V lost 2 bases and J lost 2 bases. The CDR3 reads CASSLGLAEYTDTQYF. DNA for the CDR3: TGTGCCAGCAGCTTAGGACTAGCGGAGTACACAGATACGCAGTATTTT.

J is TRBJ2-2 and V is TRBV25-1; D remains unclear. Germline assignment: CDR1 MGHDK and CDR2 SYGVNS. This CDR3 is 15 amino acids long. V lost 2 bases and J 4 bases, leaving 11 bases between the germline ends. In DNA, the CDR3 is TGTGCCAGCAGTGAAGAATCCTGGGCCACCGGGGAGCTGTTTTTT. Amino acid sequence: CASSEESWATGELFF.

This sequence joins TRBV15 and TRBJ2-7, with 8 positions matching TRBD2. Germline CDR1 is LNHNV and CDR2 is YYDKDF (reference sequence). The CDR3 sequence is 13 residues long. V lost 9 bases and J lost 7; bases outside the gene matches: 11. The CDR3 nucleotides read TGTGCCACTCGGGAGGGCCTTACTCAGGAGCAGTACTTC. It specifies CATREGLTQEQYF.

The chain joins TRBV6-1 to TRBJ1-2; 8 bases fit TRBD1. J lost 2 bases, V lost 9 bases, and 8 bases had no gene match. CDR1 is MNHNS, CDR2 SASEGT, per germline. The CDR3 is 14 amino acids. In nucleotides, the CDR3 is TGTGCCAGTCAACCTACAGGGGGAAACTATGGCTACACCTTC. Amino acid sequence: CASQPTGGNYGYTF.

This clone was observed a single time. The chain recombines TRBV4-3 with TRBJ2-7; 11 positions agree with TRBD2. CDR1 LGHNA and CDR2 YSLEER come from the germline V gene. The V gene end was trimmed by 0 bases and the J gene end by 6 bases; junction bases not matched to a gene: 10. CDR3 length equals 17 residues. The CDR3 here is CASSQDRALAGVGEQYF. CDR3 nucleotide sequence: TGCGCCAGCAGCCAAGATAGGGCACTAGCGGGAGTTGGCGAGCAGTACTTC.

This clone was picked up a small number of times. The V gene is TRBV5-4, the J gene TRBJ2-7, with TRBD1 identical over 8 bases. Germline V lookup: CDR1 SGHNT, CDR2 YYREEE (reference sequence). Trimming cost V 4 bases and J 9 bases; bases outside gene matches: 6. The CDR3 sequence is 12 residues long. As DNA, the CDR3 is TGTGCCAGCAGCGTCGGACAGGGACGGCAGTACTTC. Translation: CASSVGQGRQYF. Full variable domain (missing parts from reference TRBV5-4 and TRBJ2-7): ETGVTQSPTHLIKTRGQQVTLRCSSQSGHNTVSWYQQALGQGPQFIFQYYREEENGRGNFPPRFSGLQFPNYSSELNVNALELDDSALYLCASSVGQGRQYFGPGTRLTVT.

The chain joins TRBV11-3 to TRBJ2-6; D is perhaps TRBD1 (6 bases). Germline lookup yields CDR1 SGHNT and CDR2 YENEEA. Trimming removed 5 bases at V and 4 bases at J, with 9 bases between. The CDR3 runs to 14 residues. The CDR3 DNA follows: TGTGCCAGCAGCCAGGGGTGGGGGGCCAACGTCCTGACTTTC. As protein: CASSQGWGANVLTF. Combining the CDR3 with reference TRBV11-3 and TRBJ2-6 gives the whole variable domain EAGVVQSPRYKIIEKKQPVAFWCNPISGHNTLYWYLQNLGQGPELLIRYENEEAVDDSQLPKDRFSAERLKGVDSTLKIQPAELGDSAVYLCASSQGWGANVLTFGAGSRLTVL.